Following are 2 T cell receptor beta chains from one sample sequenced in a study of Graves' ophthalmopathy and Graves' hyperthyroidism. Amplification of the TCR beta CDR3 regions used RNA transcripts (as template). A first-round RT-PCR used HTBI primers, followed by a second-round multiplex PCR. TCRdb itself ran the multiplex PCR reads through MiXCR, one entry per CDR3 protein. The table lists around 400,000 distinct CDR3 sequences, around 21% of them singletons. Source material: peripheral blood. These receptors all stem from a woman aged 18-29 years with stable Graves' hyperthyroidism.

This chain uses TRBV12-3 or TRBV12-4 with TRBJ2-5, with TRBD2 identical over 8 bases. V trimming: 3 bases; J trimming: 2 bases; junction bases outside the gene matches: 8. There are 16 residues in the CDR3. The CDR3 protein is CASSFDLAGRQETQYF. CDR3 in DNA: TGTGCCAGCAGTTTCGACTTAGCGGGGAGACAAGAGACCCAGTACTTC.

There are many counts of this clonotype. CDR3 loop: CASTGLLSGNTIYF. The CDR3 DNA reads TGTGCCAGTACCGGACTGCTCTCTGGAAACACCATATATTTT. The V and J genes are TRBV6-5 and TRBJ1-3, with D unclear. The CDR3 sequence is 14 residues long. V dropped 9 bases and J dropped 0 bases, with 12 bases sitting between them. Germline-derived CDR1 and CDR2 are MNHEY and SVGAGI.